This T cell receptor (beta chain) is from a study of TIL therapy for anti-PD-1-resistant metastatic lung cancer. Study summary: Half of patients were current or former smokers.

The immunoSEQ assay was v3. Method: immunoSEQ multiplex PCR; TCRdb's copy keeps in-frame clones and lacks some. Seen here are 95,000 or so clones, about 71% observed once, and the top ten hold 9.5% to 12%. The study's findings and limits: This highly selected cohort may not generalize to typical lung cancer patients.

Time point given: pre-treatment sample, taken before nivolumab and TIL therapy. Tumor tissue came from excised metastases, mostly pleural nodules or supraclavicular lymph nodes. Patients were adults with stage 4 NSCLC. Regarding this clone: The antigen is undetermined.

In germline, CDR1 is SEHNR, CDR2 FQNEAQ (reference sequence). The V end lost 5 bases, the J end lost 8 bases, and 18 bases lay between the germline ends. The CDR3 has 15 residues. The TCR sequence derives from a person between 25 and 80 years old with non-small cell lung cancer. The sequencing here drew on tumor tissue, taken at baseline. This sequence joins TRBV7-9 and TRBJ1-4; D is possibly TRBD1 (5 bases). The CDR3 DNA reads as TGTGCCAGCAGCCTCCTCCTCTCCGGGGGGGAAAAACTGTTTTTT. As protein: CASSLLLSGGEKLFF.